These 20 T cell receptor beta chains originate from one sample sequenced in a study of CXCR3-negative and CXCR3-positive naive CD8 T cells. Notes on the study in general: Naive cells positive for CXCR3 carried more hydrophobic TRB CDR3s than CXCR3-negative ones.

TRB cDNA libraries were made by UMI-labeled 5' RACE. TCRdb reprocessed the 5' RACE reads and reports one entry per CDR3 protein, with no DNA. The table lists 100,000 to 150,000 distinct CDR3 sequences. These receptors' targets are unknown. The sample consisted of naive CXCR3+ CD8+ T cells from blood. Subset here: CD45RO-CCR7+CD27+CD95- naive CD8+ T cells expressing CXCR3 (TNR3+). These TCRs come from a human donor in good health. Some clones in this sample may be carry-over from other donors' samples.

The chain links TRBV4-2 to TRBJ2-3. Germline V gene lookup returns CDR1 LGHNA and CDR2 YNFKEQ. The CDR3 length is 14 residues. The CDR3 spells CASSQYGSSDTQYF.

The chain couples TRBV14 to TRBJ2-7. The CDR3 length is 16 residues. Germline values: CDR1 SGHDN, CDR2 FVKESK. The CDR3: CASSQEPYAGSYEQYF.

The chain combines TRBV20-1 with TRBJ2-1; absent DNA, TCRdb's TRBD2 call cannot be checked. Germline assignment: CDR1 DFQATT and CDR2 SNEGSKA (reference sequence). The CDR3 contains 14 residues. The CDR3: CSVPLVATNNEQFF.

This chain uses TRBV4-3 with TRBJ2-7; there is no DNA to check the TCRdb D call of TRBD1. CDR1 is LGHNA, CDR2 YSLEER, per germline. There are 14 residues in the CDR3. CDR3 in amino acids: CASSQDRGLMEQYF.

The genes are TRBV29-1 and TRBJ2-7. The CDR3 consists of 11 residues. CDR1 is SQVTM, CDR2 ANQGSEA, per germline. CDR3: CSVRVNYEQYF.

V gene TRBV27 combines with J gene TRBJ2-5; TCRdb picks TRBD2, but there is no DNA to check that call. Germline CDR1 reads MNHEY; CDR2 reads SMNVEV (reference sequence). The CDR3 is made up of 15 amino acids. The CDR3 loop reads CASSSLAGGGETQYF.

CDR3 sequence reads: CASMDPYTGELFF. The chain employs TRBV6-1 and TRBJ2-2. The germline V gene encodes CDR1 MNHNS and CDR2 SASEGT. This CDR3 spans 13 amino acids.

V gene TRBV28 combines with J gene TRBJ2-7. The CDR3 has 12 residues. CDR1 and CDR2 (germline): MDHEN, SYDVKM. CDR3 sequence reads: CASSLLGSEQYF.

The CDR3 protein is CASSLGGTGKNTEAFF. V usage is TRBV7-2 and J usage is TRBJ1-1; absent DNA, TCRdb's TRBD1 call cannot be checked. From germline, CDR1 is SGHTA and CDR2 FQGNSA. This CDR3 has 16 residues.

The V call is TRBV24-1, the J call TRBJ2-1; no DNA is available, so the TRBD1 call from TCRdb remains unchecked. Germline V gives CDR1 KGHDR, CDR2 SFDVKD. The CDR3 length is 15 residues. This CDR3 reads CATSDLGTGDDEQFF.

This chain links TRBV4-1 with TRBJ2-1; TCRdb outputs TRBD1, but without DNA this stays unchecked. The V gene's germline CDR1 is MGHRA and CDR2 YSYEKL. The CDR3 runs to 17 residues. This CDR3 reads CASSQDEGQGAYNEQFF.

The V call is TRBV13, the J call TRBJ2-5; the TRBD1 assignment by TCRdb is unverifiable without DNA. Germline CDR1 reads PRHDT; CDR2 reads FYEKMQ (reference sequence). The CDR3 runs to 16 residues. The CDR3 loop reads CASSIGTVRERETQYF.

The chain recombines TRBV29-1 with TRBJ2-7; the D call of TRBD2 rests on TCRdb alone, since no DNA is present to check it. Germline V gives CDR1 SQVTM, CDR2 ANQGSEA. There are 12 residues in the CDR3. The CDR3 loop is CSVEAGGDEQYF.

The chain joins TRBV18 to TRBJ2-4; with no DNA, the TCRdb D assignment of TRBD1 cannot be verified. The CDR3 is 19 residues long. The V gene's germline CDR1 is KGHSH and CDR2 LQKENI. CDR3 amino acids: CASSPTTGKSVSAKNIQYF.

The chain recombines TRBV29-1 with TRBJ1-1; TCRdb proposes TRBD1, but this gene call is untestable without DNA. The V gene's germline CDR1 is SQVTM and CDR2 ANQGSEA. This CDR3 has 15 amino acids. The CDR3 reads CSVGGDIVLYTEAFF.

This rearrangement joins TRBV20-1 to TRBJ2-3; TCRdb calls TRBD2, which cannot be checked without DNA. Germline V gene lookup returns CDR1 DFQATT and CDR2 SNEGSKA (reference sequence). The CDR3 sequence is 16 residues long. This CDR3 reads CSARDGASGRIDTQYF.

This chain connects TRBV11-2 to TRBJ2-1. The germline V gene encodes CDR1 SGHAT and CDR2 FQNNGV. The CDR3 extends over 14 amino acids. This CDR3 is CASSMTSSYNEQFF.

This chain connects TRBV27 to TRBJ2-2; TCRdb returns TRBD1, unconfirmable since there is no DNA. The CDR3 length is 15 residues. Germline CDR1 and CDR2: MNHEY and SMNVEV (reference sequence). CDR3 sequence reads: CASCPGEENTGELFF.

V is TRBV7-9 and J is TRBJ2-7; the D call from TCRdb, TRBD2, cannot be confirmed without DNA. Germline V gene lookup returns CDR1 SEHNR and CDR2 FQNEAQ (reference sequence). The CDR3 spans 14 residues. CDR3 loop: CASSRGDLSYEQYF.

The chain employs TRBV29-1 and TRBJ2-2; TCRdb outputs TRBD1, but without DNA this stays unchecked. The CDR3 is made up of 15 amino acids. CDR1 and CDR2 (germline): SQVTM, ANQGSEA. The CDR3 sequence: CSVAPRGQDTGELFF.